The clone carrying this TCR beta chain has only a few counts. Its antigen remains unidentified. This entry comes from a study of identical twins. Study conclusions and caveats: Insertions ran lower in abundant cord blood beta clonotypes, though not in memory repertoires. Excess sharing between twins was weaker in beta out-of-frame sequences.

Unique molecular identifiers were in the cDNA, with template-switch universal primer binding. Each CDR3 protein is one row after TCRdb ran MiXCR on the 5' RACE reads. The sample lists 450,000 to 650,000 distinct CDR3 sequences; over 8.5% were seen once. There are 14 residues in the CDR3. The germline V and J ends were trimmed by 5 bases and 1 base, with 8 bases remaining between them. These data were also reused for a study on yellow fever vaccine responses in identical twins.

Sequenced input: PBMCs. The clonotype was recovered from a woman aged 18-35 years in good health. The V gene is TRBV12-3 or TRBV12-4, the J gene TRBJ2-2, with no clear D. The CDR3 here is CASSRPGNTGELFF. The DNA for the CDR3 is TGTGCCAGCAGTCGACCAGGGAACACCGGGGAGCTGTTTTTT.